The present entry profiles one TCR beta chain with its context. This entry belongs to a study of glioma-infiltrating T cells after dendritic cell vaccination. Input was roughly 2.2 ug genomic DNA, or all available if less. Sequencing used immunoSEQ multiplex PCR; TCRdb keeps in-frame clones, though not all of them. The sample holds around 21,000 clones; approximately 85% are singletons and the top ten take 35% to 40%. The CDR3 is 14 residues long. From germline, CDR1 is SGHRS and CDR2 YFSETQ. V lost 7 bases, J lost 7 bases, and 18 bases lay in between. The clonotype was recovered from a human donor with glioblastoma. This material consisted of blood, taken before dendritic cell vaccination. This chain uses TRBV5-1 with TRBJ2-1; a weak D match, TRBD1 (6 bases). The CDR3 sequence: CASRPTPGQNEQFF. The CDR3 region has the DNA TGCGCCAGCCGCCCTACTCCGGGACAAAATGAGCAGTTCTTC.